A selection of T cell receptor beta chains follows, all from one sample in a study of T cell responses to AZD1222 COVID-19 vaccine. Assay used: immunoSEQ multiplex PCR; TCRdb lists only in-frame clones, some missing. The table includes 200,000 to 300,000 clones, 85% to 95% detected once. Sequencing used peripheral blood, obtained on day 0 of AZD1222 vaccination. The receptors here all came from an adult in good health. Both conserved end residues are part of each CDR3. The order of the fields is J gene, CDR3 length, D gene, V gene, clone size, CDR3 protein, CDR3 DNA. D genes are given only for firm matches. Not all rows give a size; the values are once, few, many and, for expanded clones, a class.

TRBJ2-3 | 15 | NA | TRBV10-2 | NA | CASSEDPSSTDTQYF | TGCGCCAGCAGTGAAGATCCGAGTTCCACAGATACGCAGTATTTT
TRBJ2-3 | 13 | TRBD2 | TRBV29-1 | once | CSVLAGGTDTQYF | TGCAGCGTTTTAGCGGGGGGCACAGATACGCAGTATTTT
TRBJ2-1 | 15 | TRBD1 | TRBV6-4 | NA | CASSDSAQGNNEQFF | TGTGCCAGCAGTGACTCGGCACAGGGGAACAATGAGCAGTTCTTC
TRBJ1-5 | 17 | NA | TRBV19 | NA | CASQSIPNTGLGQPQHF | TGTGCCAGTCAATCTATCCCTAACACAGGACTGGGTCAGCCCCAGCATTTT
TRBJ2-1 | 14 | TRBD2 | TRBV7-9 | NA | CASSLEREGWAQFF | TGTGCCAGCAGCTTAGAGCGGGAGGGCTGGGCGCAGTTCTTC
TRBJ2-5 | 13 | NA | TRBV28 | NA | CASSSGPQETQYF | TGTGCCAGCAGCTCCGGGCCCCAAGAGACCCAGTACTTC
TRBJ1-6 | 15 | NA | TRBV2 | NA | CASRADWTGNSPLHF | TGTGCCAGCAGGGCCGACTGGACGGGGAATTCACCCCTCCACTTT
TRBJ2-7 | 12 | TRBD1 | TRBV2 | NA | CASRDRGPEQYF | TGTGCCTCCCGGGACAGGGGCCCCGAGCAGTACTTC
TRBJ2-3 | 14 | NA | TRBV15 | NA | CATSSRRNTDTQYF | TGTGCCACCAGCAGTAGACGCAACACAGATACGCAGTATTTT
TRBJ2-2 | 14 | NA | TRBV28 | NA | CASSFGVLIGELFF | TGTGCCAGCAGTTTCGGGGTTTTGATCGGGGAGCTGTTTTTT
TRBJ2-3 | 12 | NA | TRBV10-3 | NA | CAIAGTADTQYF | TGTGCCATTGCGGGGACGGCAGATACGCAGTATTTT
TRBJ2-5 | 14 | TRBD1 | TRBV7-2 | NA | CASSFGDRAETQYF | TGTGCCAGCAGCTTTGGGGACAGGGCAGAGACCCAGTACTTC
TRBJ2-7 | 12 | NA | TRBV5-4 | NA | CASSLPRHEQYF | TGTGCCAGCAGCTTGCCCCGCCACGAGCAGTACTTC